Following are 32 T cell receptor beta chains from one sample sequenced in a study of T cell responses to AZD1222 COVID-19 vaccine. Profiled with immunoSEQ multiplex PCR; TCRdb holds only in-frame clones, not every one. Of approximately 150,000 clones listed, about 90% are singletons. The sequencing used peripheral blood, collected 28 days after the second dose of the MenACWY control vaccine. The receptor set was obtained from an adult who received the MenACWY meningococcal vaccine as a control.

This clone was seen only once. The CDR3 reads CASNRGTEAFF. In DNA form, the CDR3 reads TGTGCCAGCAACAGGGGAACTGAAGCTTTCTTT. The chain joins TRBV6-5 to TRBJ1-1, with TRBD1 matching 7 bases. Germline V lookup: CDR1 MNHEY, CDR2 SVGAGI. The CDR3 covers 11 residues. The V gene end was trimmed by 7 bases and the J gene end by 5 bases; junction bases not matched to a gene: 1.

The chain couples TRBV27 to TRBJ2-1; TRBD1 might be the D (5 bases). Trimming stripped 5 bases from V and 4 bases from J, with 9 bases between. The CDR3 has 13 residues. Germline V gives CDR1 MNHEY, CDR2 SMNVEV (reference sequence). CDR3 sequence reads: CASSLQGYNEQFF. The CDR3 DNA reads TGTGCCAGCAGTCTGCAGGGATACAATGAGCAGTTCTTC.

J is TRBJ1-6 and V is TRBV7-2; 7 positions agree with TRBD1. The CDR3 has 13 residues. V trimming: 5 bases; J trimming: 8 bases; junction bases outside the gene matches: 3. Germline CDR1 is SGHTA and CDR2 is FQGNSA. The DNA of the CDR3 is TGTGCCAGCAGCAGCCAGGGGGATTCACCCCTCCACTTT. Translated: CASSSQGDSPLHF.

This clone was counted only a few times. The V call is TRBV3-1 (or the pseudogene TRBV3-2), the J call TRBJ1-6; D perhaps matches TRBD1 (6 bases). The germline V and J ends were trimmed by 0 bases and 7 bases, with 10 bases remaining between them. CDR3 length: 15 residues. Germline V lookup: CDR1 LGHDT, CDR2 YNNKEL (reference sequence). CDR3 residues: CASSQDTTGNSPLHF. CDR3 nucleotide sequence: TGTGCCAGCAGCCAAGATACCACAGGGAATTCACCCCTCCACTTT.

The genes are TRBV9 and TRBJ1-6, with D tentatively TRBD1 (5 bases). The CDR3 runs 17 residues. Germline V lookup: CDR1 SGDLS, CDR2 YYNGEE. V lost 2 bases to trimming and J lost 2 bases, with 14 bases between them. In DNA, the CDR3 is TGTGCCAGCAGCGTCGACAGTGCCGTGCCCTATAATTCACCCCTCCACTTT. Its translation: CASSVDSAVPYNSPLHF.

J is TRBJ2-5 and V is TRBV7-2; TRBD2 agrees at 7 bases. Germline V gene data show CDR1 as SGHTA and CDR2 as FQGNSA. This CDR3 comprises 17 residues. Trimming at V came to 1 base and at J to 2 bases, leaving 10 bases not matched to a gene. The CDR3 nucleotides are TGTGCCAGCAGCTTAGTGGGTGGCGGGAGTGGGCAAGAGACCCAGTACTTC. Translating gives CASSLVGGGSGQETQYF.

The chain has TRBV7-3 and TRBJ2-1; D gene uncertain. Deletions cut 3 bases from V and 10 bases from J, with 7 bases between. Germline values: CDR1 SGHTA, CDR2 FQGTGA. The CDR3 runs to 11 residues. The CDR3 DNA reads as TGTGCCAGCAGCTTTAACCAGGAGCAGTTCTTC. Translating it yields CASSFNQEQFF.

This clone was counted a single time. The CDR3 nucleotides read TGTGCCAGCAGCCAGACAGGTATCTATGGCTACACCTTC. It translates to CASSQTGIYGYTF. V is TRBV7-9 and J is TRBJ1-2; possibly TRBD1 for D (6 bases). This CDR3 comprises 13 residues. Germline CDR1 is SEHNR and CDR2 is FQNEAQ (reference sequence). Trimming took 5 bases from V and 4 from J, leaving 11 bases between them.

This chain joins TRBV5-4 and TRBJ2-5; perhaps TRBD1 as D (5 bases). V was shortened by 2 bases and J by 4 bases, with 15 bases between the two germline ends. Germline V lookup: CDR1 SGHNT, CDR2 YYREEE (reference sequence). CDR3 length: 15 residues. CDR3 loop: CASSFLQGRTETQYF. CDR3 sequence (DNA): TGTGCCAGCAGCTTCTTGCAGGGCCGTACAGAGACCCAGTACTTC. The variable domain in full, completed from reference TRBV5-4 and TRBJ2-5, reads ETGVTQSPTHLIKTRGQQVTLRCSSQSGHNTVSWYQQALGQGPQFIFQYYREEENGRGNFPPRFSGLQFPNYSSELNVNALELDDSALYLCASSFLQGRTETQYFGPGTRLLVL.

This clone has a handful of counts. The rearrangement links TRBV10-3 to TRBJ2-2, with D tentatively TRBD1 (6 bases). The CDR3 has 15 amino acids. V was trimmed by 4 bases and J by 4 bases, leaving 13 bases between them. In germline, CDR1 is ENHRY, CDR2 SYGVKD. The CDR3: CAISGRQAPTGELFF. The DNA for the CDR3 is TGTGCCATCAGTGGAAGACAGGCACCCACCGGGGAGCTGTTTTTT.

The rearrangement joins TRBV7-2 to TRBJ2-5; 8 bases line up with TRBD2. The length of the CDR3 is 16 residues. With V trimmed by 5 bases and J by 9 bases, 17 bases remained unmatched. The germline V gene has CDR1 SGHTA and CDR2 FQGNSA. The CDR3 DNA follows: TGTGCCAGCAGCCCGAGGGAAGCGGGGGAATTGAGGTCCCAGTACTTC. Its translation: CASSPREAGELRSQYF.

In its sample, this clone was seen once. This rearrangement joins TRBV27 to TRBJ2-7; D perhaps matches TRBD2 (7 bases). Trimming pared 5 bases from V and 2 bases from J, leaving 19 bases between. Germline lookup yields CDR1 MNHEY and CDR2 SMNVEV (reference sequence). The CDR3 has 16 residues. The CDR3 loop is CASSVPRGAPPYEQYF. CDR3 nucleotides: TGTGCCAGCAGTGTCCCCCGGGGGGCGCCCCCCTACGAGCAGTACTTC.

The chain carries TRBV7-6 and TRBJ1-1, with D perhaps matching TRBD1 (6 bases). Per germline, CDR1 SGHVS and CDR2 FNYEAQ. V was clipped by 5 bases and J by 6 bases, with 13 bases between them. This CDR3 region has 13 residues. CDR3 sequence (DNA): TGTGCCAGCAGCAGAAACAGGGAAGCTGAAGCTTTCTTT. Translated, it gives CASSRNREAEAFF.

In nucleotides, the CDR3 is TGCAGCGTTCGAGTGTTCTCTGGGGCCAACGTCCTGACTTTC. Translation: CSVRVFSGANVLTF. The rearrangement uses TRBV29-1 and TRBJ2-6, with D unresolved. Trimming took off 5 bases at V and 0 bases at J, with 8 bases between the two ends. The CDR3 totals 14 residues. CDR1 and CDR2 from the germline V gene are SQVTM and ANQGSEA.

The chain carries TRBV3-1 (or the pseudogene TRBV3-2) and TRBJ2-3; D is ambiguous. Germline assignment: CDR1 LGHDT and CDR2 YNNKEL (reference sequence). The CDR3 is made up of 13 amino acids. V was shortened by 0 bases and J by 9 bases, with 10 bases between the two germline ends. For the CDR3, the DNA is TGTGCCAGCAGCCAAGAAGCCCCCAGGACGCAGTATTTT. Translating gives CASSQEAPRTQYF.

The chain employs TRBV28 and TRBJ1-2; D remains unclear. The germline CDR1 and CDR2 sequences are MDHEN and SYDVKM. The CDR3 consists of 14 residues. Deletions cut 2 bases from V and 4 bases from J, with 11 bases between. The CDR3 reads CASSLVGSIYGYTF. CDR3 sequence (DNA): TGTGCCAGCAGTTTAGTCGGCAGCATCTATGGCTACACCTTC.

This chain uses TRBV7-2 with TRBJ2-3, with 7 bases fitting TRBD2. CDR1 is SGHTA, CDR2 FQGNSA, per germline. J was trimmed by 2 bases and V by 3 bases; bases with no gene match: 2. The CDR3 is made up of 14 amino acids. The CDR3 is CASSLGLFTDTQYF. Written as DNA, the CDR3 is TGTGCCAGCAGCTTGGGACTATTCACAGATACGCAGTATTTT. Drawing the rest from reference TRBV7-2 and TRBJ2-3, the complete variable domain is GAGVSQSPSNKVTEKGKDVELRCDPISGHTALYWYRQSLGQGLEFLIYFQGNSAPDKSGLPSDRFSAERTGGSVSTLTIQRTQQEDSAVYLCASSLGLFTDTQYFGPGTRLTVL.

This sequence joins TRBV5-1 and TRBJ2-5; D perhaps matches TRBD1 (6 bases). V was trimmed by 5 bases and J by 1 base, leaving 9 bases between them. Germline V lookup: CDR1 SGHRS, CDR2 YFSETQ. The CDR3 runs to 13 residues. CDR3: CASRDSPQETQYF. For the CDR3, the DNA is TGCGCCAGCAGGGACAGCCCCCAAGAGACCCAGTACTTC.

This clone was seen once. This sequence joins TRBV19 and TRBJ2-3; maybe TRBD2 (6 bases). Trimming cost V 5 bases and J 0 bases, with 12 bases left between them. This CDR3 has 15 amino acids. CDR1 LNHDA and CDR2 SQIVND come from the germline V gene (reference sequence). CDR3 loop: CASSWRGSSTDTQYF. The DNA for the CDR3 is TGTGCCAGTAGTTGGCGGGGTTCTAGCACAGATACGCAGTATTTT.

This rearrangement joins TRBV10-1 to TRBJ2-3; unclear D gene. This CDR3 contains 14 residues. Trimming cost V 4 bases and J 2 bases, with 10 bases left between them. Germline CDR1 WNHNN, CDR2 SYGVQD (reference sequence). In nucleotides, the CDR3 is TGCGCCAGCAGTGGGGCAGCGCACACAGATACGCAGTATTTT. Translation: CASSGAAHTDTQYF.

The chain has TRBV5-4 and TRBJ1-1; the D is unclear. There are 15 residues in the CDR3. With 0 bases removed from V and 0 bases from J, the gap between germline ends came to 9 bases. Germline V gene data show CDR1 as SGHNT and CDR2 as YYREEE (reference sequence). DNA of the CDR3: TGTGCCAGCAGCTTGGGCGGGGAATTGAACACTGAAGCTTTCTTT. Translated: CASSLGGELNTEAFF.

The rearrangement links TRBV20-1 to TRBJ2-7; D is perhaps TRBD1 (6 bases). The germline CDR1 and CDR2 sequences are DFQATT and SNEGSKA (reference sequence). This CDR3 has 11 amino acids. Between the trimmed V and J ends, which lost 6 bases and 6 bases, there was a span of 12 bases. CDR3 sequence: CSANTGFEQYF. CDR3 bases: TGCAGTGCCAATACAGGGTTCGAGCAGTACTTC.

J is TRBJ2-1 and V is TRBV28; weak D call: TRBD1 (6 bases). Germline V CDR1 and CDR2: MDHEN, SYDVKM. Trimming pared 2 bases from V and 7 bases from J, leaving 15 bases between. The CDR3 is 15 amino acids. CDR3 in amino acids: CASSLSQGFLNEQFF. For the CDR3, the DNA is TGTGCCAGCAGTTTAAGTCAGGGGTTCCTTAATGAGCAGTTCTTC.

The chain carries TRBV5-5 and TRBJ1-4; D is undetermined. Trimming stripped 0 bases from V and 8 bases from J, with 8 bases between. This CDR3 contains 13 residues. CDR1 is SGHKS, CDR2 YYEKEE, per germline (reference sequence). The CDR3 sequence: CASSLAGREKLFF. The CDR3 nucleotides read TGTGCCAGCAGCTTGGCTGGCAGGGAAAAACTGTTTTTT.

The chain is built from TRBV11-1 and TRBJ2-3, with D unclear. The V end was cut by 0 bases, the J end by 5 bases, with 15 bases between. The germline CDR1 and CDR2 sequences are SGHAT and FQDESV (reference sequence). CDR3 size: 16 residues. CDR3 DNA: TGTGCCAGCAGCTTAGCAGCTAACCAGGCAATAGATACGCAGTATTTT. Translation: CASSLAANQAIDTQYF.

The V and J genes are TRBV2 and TRBJ2-3; 15 bases align to TRBD2. CDR3 length equals 17 residues. Germline loops: CDR1 SNHLY, CDR2 FYNNEI. With V trimmed by 5 bases and J by 0 bases, 3 bases remained unmatched. CDR3 region: CASSRGLAGGSTDTQYF. The CDR3 nucleotides are TGTGCCAGCAGTCGGGGACTAGCGGGGGGAAGCACAGATACGCAGTATTTT.

The chain uses TRBV16 and TRBJ1-2; weak D call: TRBD1 (5 bases). The CDR3 totals 13 residues. Germline assignment: CDR1 KGHSY and CDR2 FQNENV. Trimming shortened V by 4 bases and J by 4 bases, and 10 bases separated the two germline ends. The CDR3, as DNA: TGTGCCAGCAGCCGCGACAGAAGCTATGGCTACACCTTC. It specifies CASSRDRSYGYTF.

V gene TRBV5-1 combines with J gene TRBJ2-7; TRBD1 or TRBD2 may be the D gene (5 bases each). V was pared by 1 base and J by 4 bases, with 15 bases between. Germline V lookup: CDR1 SGHRS, CDR2 YFSETQ. The CDR3 has 15 residues. CDR3 sequence (DNA): TGCGCCAGCAGCTTGTCCGGGACGAGGCTGTACGAGCAGTACTTC. The encoded protein is CASSLSGTRLYEQYF.

The chain has TRBV20-1 and TRBJ2-5; possible D gene TRBD2, 6 bases. The ends were cut back, 3 bases at V and 8 bases at J, with 10 bases in the middle. Germline-derived CDR1 and CDR2 are DFQATT and SNEGSKA (reference sequence). The CDR3 spans 11 residues. CDR3 protein: CSASGGTTQYF. CDR3 nucleotides: TGCAGTGCTAGCGGGGGTACAACCCAGTACTTC.

The chain couples TRBV9 to TRBJ1-3; D gene ambiguous. The CDR3 runs 15 residues. Trimming took 0 bases from V and 0 from J, leaving 7 bases between them. Germline loops: CDR1 SGDLS, CDR2 YYNGEE. The CDR3 bases are TGTGCCAGCAGCGTAGAAGCAAGCTCTGGAAACACCATATATTTT. Translation: CASSVEASSGNTIYF.

V is TRBV5-1 and J is TRBJ1-2; 7 positions match TRBD1. Germline CDR1 and CDR2: SGHRS and YFSETQ. Unmatched junction bases numbered 3, after V lost 4 bases and J lost 0 bases. This CDR3 region has 14 residues. CDR3 DNA: TGCGCCAGCAGCAGGGACAGTACTAACTATGGCTACACCTTC. Protein sequence: CASSRDSTNYGYTF.

The chain carries TRBV27 and TRBJ2-7, with D maybe TRBD1 (5 bases). Germline V gene lookup returns CDR1 MNHEY and CDR2 SMNVEV (reference sequence). V dropped 8 bases and J dropped 0 bases, with 17 bases sitting between them. This CDR3 spans 15 amino acids. Here the CDR3 reads CASAWGSTSSYEQYF. DNA of the CDR3: TGTGCCAGCGCGTGGGGCTCCACGAGCTCCTACGAGCAGTACTTC.